Listed below are T cell receptor beta chains from one sample, sequenced in a study of blood T cell repertoires in COVID-19. The method was immunoSEQ multiplex PCR; TCRdb's version includes in-frame clones alone and lacks a portion of them. Counted here are some 150,000 clones, 81% occurring once; the ten biggest clones make up over 7.5%. Sequencing used peripheral blood. All receptors derive from a woman between 55 and 75 years old with active or convalescent COVID-19. Both conserved end residues are part of each CDR3. A D gene is named only where the DNA matches it firmly. Size values are once, few and many counts, or a class for expanded clones, and some rows have none.

>TRBV2|NA|NA|TRBJ2-3
TGTGCCAGCAGTGAAGGGTCAGGGTTCGATACGCAGTATTTT
CASSEGSGFDTQYF
>TRBV28|NA|TRBD1|TRBJ1-4
TGTGCCAGCAGTCCAAACAGGGGGTGGCCTGCAACTAATGAAAAACTGTTTTTT
CASSPNRGWPATNEKLFF
>TRBV15|NA|NA|TRBJ1-4
TGTGCCACCAGCAGAGATCGGGTTGCAACTAATGAAAAACTGTTTTTT
CATSRDRVATNEKLFF
>TRBV19|NA|TRBD2|TRBJ2-2
TGTGCCAGTAGTGATCTAGCGGGCGTAAGCACCGGGGAGCTGTTTTTT
CASSDLAGVSTGELFF
>TRBV5-4|NA|NA|TRBJ2-3
TGTGCCAGCAGACCCGGACAGTCCACAGATACGCAGTATTTT
CASRPGQSTDTQYF
>TRBV11-2|NA|TRBD2|TRBJ2-1
TGTGCCAGCAGCAACAGACTAGCGGGGCTGCCCGGGGGTTACAATGAGCAGTTCTTC
CASSNRLAGLPGGYNEQFF
>TRBV27|NA|NA|TRBJ1-1
TGTGCCAGCAGATTCCAGTTTTCCGCTGAAGCTTTCTTT
CASRFQFSAEAFF
>TRBV7-2|NA|TRBD2|TRBJ2-5
TGTGCCAGCAGCTCTAACGGGGGGGCCGGGGAGACCCAGTACTTC
CASSSNGGAGETQYF
>TRBV6-5|NA|TRBD1|TRBJ1-5
TGTGCCAGCTTCCGGGACAGGGGTGGCAATCAGCCCCAGCATTTT
CASFRDRGGNQPQHF
>TRBV28|NA|NA|TRBJ2-2
TGTGCCAGCAGTCCCCCTAGCGCGAACACCGGGGAGCTGTTTTTT
CASSPPSANTGELFF
>TRBV11-3|NA|TRBD2|TRBJ2-1
TGTGCCAGCGGGAGCGGGAGGGGTGGTAGTGAGCAGTTCTTC
CASGSGRGGSEQFF
>TRBV25-1|NA|NA|TRBJ1-5
TGTGCCAGCAGTGTGACGGGATTAAGCAATCAGCCCCAGCATTTT
CASSVTGLSNQPQHF
>TRBV15|NA|TRBD2|TRBJ2-1
TGTGCCACCAGCAGAGATTTGGCGGGAGACAATGAGCAGTTCTTC
CATSRDLAGDNEQFF
>TRBV11-2|NA|NA|TRBJ2-7
TGTGCCAGCAGCAAAGGTCGGGGGAGTTCCTACGAGCAGTACTTC
CASSKGRGSSYEQYF
>TRBV30|NA|NA|TRBJ1-6
TGTGCCTGGGGACAATCCTATAATTCACCCCTCCACTTT
CAWGQSYNSPLHF
>TRBV27|NA|TRBD1|TRBJ1-1
TGTGCCAGCAGATCTAGACAGGGGTATGCTTTCTTT
CASRSRQGYAFF
>TRBV7-2|NA|NA|TRBJ1-3
TGTGCCAGCAGCTTGTACAGGGAAGGAAACACCATATATTTT
CASSLYREGNTIYF
>TRBV4-2|NA|TRBD2|TRBJ2-2
TGTGCCAGCAGCCAAGATGGGCGGGAGTTGGGCACCGGGGAGCTGTTTTTT
CASSQDGRELGTGELFF
>TRBV14|NA|TRBD1|TRBJ1-1
TGTGCCAGCAGCTCCGCCTACAGGGGGGCTGAAGCTTTCTTT
CASSSAYRGAEAFF
>TRBV5-1|NA|NA|TRBJ1-1
TGCGCCAGCAGCCCTGGCGGGGGGCGCAGGACTGAAGCTTTCTTT
CASSPGGGRRTEAFF
>TRBV10-2|NA|NA|TRBJ1-2
TGCGCCAGCAGTGATGGAGCCTCCTATGGCTACACCTTC
CASSDGASYGYTF
>TRBV10-2|NA|TRBD2|TRBJ2-7
TGCGCCAGCAGTGCCCTTTCTAGCGGGAGTCAGTACGAGCAGTACTTC
CASSALSSGSQYEQYF
>TRBV11-2|NA|TRBD2|TRBJ2-6
TGTGCCAGCAGCCCCCTCAGGGAGGGGATCATTGGGGCCAACGTCCTGACTTTC
CASSPLREGIIGANVLTF
>TRBV5-1|NA|TRBD2|TRBJ2-7
TGCGCCAGCAGCTTAGGGACTAGCGGGCCGGGCGAGCAGTACTTC
CASSLGTSGPGEQYF
>TRBV7-9|NA|TRBD1|TRBJ1-3
TGTGCCAGCAGCAGTCCACCGGGACAGAAAAGCTCTGGAAACACCATATATTTT
CASSSPPGQKSSGNTIYF
>TRBV6-5|NA|NA|TRBJ2-5
TGTGCCAGCAGTATAAACGGTGAAGAGACCCAGTACTTC
CASSINGEETQYF
>TRBV7-9|NA|NA|TRBJ1-2
TGTGCCAGCAGCTTCGGTACTGGCTATGGCTACACCTTC
CASSFGTGYGYTF
>TRBV28|NA|NA|TRBJ2-1
TGTGCCAGCAGAACTCAATACAATGAGCAGTTCTTC
CASRTQYNEQFF
>TRBV6-5|NA|NA|TRBJ1-2
TGTGCCAGCAGTTATAGGGACACCTATGGCTACACCTTC
CASSYRDTYGYTF
>TRBV21-1|NA|NA|TRBJ2-5
TGTGCCAGCAGCAAATATAGCGGGATTGTGGAGACCCAGTACTTC
CASSKYSGIVETQYF
>TRBV10-3|NA|NA|TRBJ1-2
TGTGCCATCACTATGGGACTTACTAACTATGGCTACACCTTC
CAITMGLTNYGYTF
>TRBV28|NA|NA|TRBJ2-2
TGTGCCAGCAGTCTAACGACCAGGGGTAGCTCCGGGGAGCTGTTTTTT
CASSLTTRGSSGELFF
>TRBV7-9|NA|NA|TRBJ2-5
TGTGCCAGCAGCTTATCGTCTAACCAAGAGACCCAGTACTTC
CASSLSSNQETQYF
>TRBV2|few|NA|TRBJ1-5
TGTGCCAGCAGTTCAGATGGGGCTAAAGAACAGCCCCAGCATTTT
CASSSDGAKEQPQHF
>TRBV7-2|NA|TRBD2|TRBJ2-5
TGTGCCAGCAGCTTAGCGGCTAGCGGGGGCGGTGAGACCCAGTACTTC
CASSLAASGGGETQYF
>TRBV19|NA|NA|TRBJ2-7
TGTGCCAGTAGTATGGACGCCGGGATATCTACCTACGAGCAGTACTTC
CASSMDAGISTYEQYF
>TRBV27|NA|NA|TRBJ1-5
TGTGCCAGCAGTCCTCTACGACAGACCGATCAGCCCCAGCATTTT
CASSPLRQTDQPQHF
>TRBV5-5|NA|NA|TRBJ2-2
TGTGCCAGCAGCTCGCCTGGGGGGATAAACACCGGGGAGCTGTTTTTT
CASSSPGGINTGELFF
>TRBV11-3|once|NA|TRBJ2-3
TGTGCCAGCAGCCCCGGACAGAATAGAGACACAGATACGCAGTATTTT
CASSPGQNRDTDTQYF
>TRBV7-9|NA|NA|TRBJ1-1
TGTGCCAGCAGCCCTCAAGGGGGATTGAACACTGAAGCTTTCTTT
CASSPQGGLNTEAFF
>TRBV29-1|NA|NA|TRBJ1-1
TGCAGCGTTGACAGGGAGGACACTGAAGCTTTCTTT
CSVDREDTEAFF
>TRBV18|NA|NA|TRBJ1-2
TGTGCCAGCTCACCAGAGCCGGCAGCCGACTCGGACTACACCTTC
CASSPEPAADSDYTF
>TRBV27|NA|NA|TRBJ1-1
TGTGCCAGCAGTTTGGGGGCGTTGGCTGAAGCTTTCTTT
CASSLGALAEAFF
>TRBV24-1|NA|TRBD1|TRBJ2-5
TGTGCCACCAGTGATTCCCTCGGACAGGGCGGACGGGAGACCCAGTACTTC
CATSDSLGQGGRETQYF
>TRBV6-5|NA|TRBD1|TRBJ1-1
TGTGCCAGCAGTTACTCGACAGGGGGGACTGAAGCTTTCTTT
CASSYSTGGTEAFF